What follows are 20 T cell receptor beta chains derived from one specimen sequenced in a study of blood T cell repertoires in COVID-19 (dated by TCRdb to between 2020 and 2021). Library preparation employed the immunoSEQ multiplex PCR assay. As stored in TCRdb, this immuneACCESS dataset retains in-frame rearrangements with V and J assigned. A fraction of the clones does not appear; measured against another copy, unresolved V genes explain less than half of the discrepancy, and the remainder lacks a known reason. The sample table contains tens of thousands of clones; only one count was recorded for approximately 88% of them. Jointly, the top ten make up under 55% of the sample. Sequenced material: peripheral blood. These receptors originate from a human donor in a cohort sampled during active COVID-19.

This rearrangement joins TRBV28 to TRBJ2-7, with 10 bases that match TRBD2. J lost 0 bases, V lost 5 bases, and 13 bases had no gene match. The CDR3 runs to 18 residues. Germline loops: CDR1 MDHEN, CDR2 SYDVKM. CDR3: CASSPPFPSSGSSYEQYF. CDR3 nucleotide sequence: TGTGCCAGCAGTCCCCCGTTTCCATCTAGCGGGAGCTCCTACGAGCAGTACTTC.

This chain joins TRBV15 and TRBJ2-1; 12 nucleotides match TRBD2. Per germline, CDR1 LNHNV and CDR2 YYDKDF (reference sequence). V dropped 5 bases and J dropped 4; count of bases not matched to a gene: 3. The CDR3 extends over 15 amino acids. The CDR3 coding sequence is TGTGCCACCAGCTGGACTAGCGGGGTATACAATGAGCAGTTCTTC. It is translated as CATSWTSGVYNEQFF.

V and J are TRBV27 and TRBJ1-2; D possibly corresponds to TRBD1 (5 bases). Germline V gene lookup returns CDR1 MNHEY and CDR2 SMNVEV (reference sequence). CDR3 size: 16 residues. The V end lost 3 bases, the J end lost 6 bases, and 20 bases lay between the germline ends. The CDR3 DNA reads TGTGCCAGCAGTTTCTCACAGGAGGGGCCGGGGGATGGCTACACCTTC. Its protein product is CASSFSQEGPGDGYTF.

V and J are TRBV11-2 and TRBJ1-6; the D gene is possibly TRBD1 (5 bases). Deletions cut 4 bases from V and 4 bases from J, with 11 bases between. The CDR3 loop spans 15 amino acids. The germline V gene has CDR1 SGHAT and CDR2 FQNNGV. The CDR3 is CASSSTGTYNSPLHF. The CDR3 DNA reads TGTGCCAGCAGCTCTACCGGGACTTATAATTCACCCCTCCACTTT.

The gene calls are TRBV29-1 and TRBJ2-3; 7 bases are a match to TRBD1. Germline assignment: CDR1 SQVTM and CDR2 ANQGSEA. The CDR3 extends over 13 amino acids. V lost 7 bases and J lost 3; bases outside the gene matches: 7. The CDR3 nucleotides are TGCAGCGCCCGACAGGGCGGTACAGATACGCAGTATTTT. Amino acids: CSARQGGTDTQYF.

The chain recombines TRBV7-2 with TRBJ2-7; D possibly corresponds to TRBD1 (6 bases). The ends were cut back, 7 bases at V and 3 bases at J, with 13 bases in the middle. The CDR3 is 13 amino acids. Germline CDR1 and CDR2: SGHTA and FQGNSA. The CDR3: CASTRQVDYEQYF. The CDR3 region has the DNA TGTGCCAGCACCCGACAGGTTGACTACGAGCAGTACTTC.

The V gene is TRBV7-2, the J gene TRBJ2-7, with 7 positions matching TRBD1. With V trimmed by 2 bases and J by 2 bases, 3 bases remained unmatched. The CDR3 is 14 amino acids. Germline V gene sequence: CDR1 SGHTA, CDR2 FQGNSA. This chain's CDR3 is CASSLSRGTYEQYF. The CDR3 coding sequence is TGTGCCAGCAGCTTAAGCAGGGGGACCTACGAGCAGTACTTC.

V usage is TRBV9 and J usage is TRBJ2-3; possible D gene TRBD2, 6 bases. CDR3 length: 14 residues. CDR1 and CDR2 (germline): SGDLS, YYNGEE. Between the trimmed V and J ends, which lost 4 bases and 2 bases, there was a span of 11 bases. DNA of the CDR3: TGTGCCAGCAGCATGGGACTTGACACAGATACGCAGTATTTT. This gives the protein CASSMGLDTDTQYF.

This clone was seen a handful of times. The V call is TRBV3-1 (or the pseudogene TRBV3-2), the J call TRBJ2-1; D gene unclear. Germline V gives CDR1 LGHDT, CDR2 YNNKEL (reference sequence). The CDR3 has 16 residues. V gave up 4 bases and J gave up 2 bases, with 15 bases separating them. The CDR3 region has the DNA TGTGCCAGCAGCCCACTAATGACGTTAGCCTACAATGAGCAGTTCTTC. This encodes CASSPLMTLAYNEQFF.

The V and J genes are TRBV6-5 and TRBJ1-5; a weak D match, TRBD1 (6 bases). The CDR3 runs 15 residues. Germline CDR1 MNHEY, CDR2 SVGAGI. With 2 bases removed from V and 7 bases from J, the gap between germline ends came to 15 bases. The CDR3 loop reads CASSYTEGGVQPQHF. DNA of the CDR3: TGTGCCAGCAGTTACACGGAGGGGGGGGTACAGCCCCAGCATTTT.

J is TRBJ2-7 and V is TRBV3-1 (or the pseudogene TRBV3-2); 11 bases line up with TRBD2. Germline trimming cut 1 base from V and 8 bases from J; bases unmatched to any gene: 4. The CDR3 extends over 14 amino acids. The germline V gene has CDR1 LGHDT and CDR2 YNNKEL (reference sequence). The CDR3 DNA reads TGTGCCAGCAGCCAAGGGCTAGCGGGAGGCAAGCAGTACTTC. This encodes CASSQGLAGGKQYF.

The chain recombines TRBV10-3 with TRBJ2-7, with 7 bases that match TRBD2. V lost 2 bases to trimming and J lost 2 bases; unmatched junction nucleotides: 3. The germline V gene encodes CDR1 ENHRY and CDR2 SYGVKD. This CDR3 spans 14 amino acids. The CDR3 reads CAISEGLAAYEQYF. CDR3 DNA sequence: TGTGCCATCAGTGAGGGTCTAGCGGCCTACGAGCAGTACTTC.

This clone was picked up one time. The chain is built from TRBV5-4 and TRBJ1-1; 9 nucleotides align to TRBD1. Germline-derived CDR1 and CDR2 are SGHNT and YYREEE (reference sequence). This CDR3 comprises 15 residues. V lost 2 bases, J lost 2 bases, and 4 bases stayed unmatched. DNA of the CDR3: TGTGCCAGCAGCTTTGGGACAGGGAAAAACACTGAAGCTTTCTTT. This gives the protein CASSFGTGKNTEAFF.

The gene calls are TRBV7-2 and TRBJ2-1; 10 positions match TRBD2. This CDR3 is 15 amino acids long. CDR1 is SGHTA, CDR2 FQGNSA, per germline. V shed 2 bases, J shed 4 bases, and the junction held 2 bases outside the gene matches. The CDR3 nucleotides read TGTGCCAGCAGCTTACTAGCGGGGGTTTACAATGAGCAGTTCTTC. It yields the protein CASSLLAGVYNEQFF.

This clone was picked up a small number of times. This chain uses TRBV5-6 with TRBJ2-7; D remains ambiguous. Germline V CDR1 and CDR2: SGHDT, YYEEEE. Trimming left V 1 base short and J 7 bases short, with 15 bases between. The CDR3 loop spans 14 amino acids. This chain's CDR3 is CASSLLGGLGEQYF. The CDR3, as DNA: TGTGCCAGCAGCTTGCTTGGCGGCCTTGGGGAGCAGTACTTC.

CDR3 sequence (DNA): TGCGCCAGCAGCTTGACTAGCGGGTACAATGAGCAGTTCTTC. As protein: CASSLTSGYNEQFF. The J gene is TRBJ2-1, the V gene TRBV5-1; 9 nucleotides match TRBD2. With V trimmed by 1 base and J by 4 bases, 0 bases remained unmatched. The CDR3 covers 14 residues. Germline CDR1 SGHRS, CDR2 YFSETQ.

The V call is TRBV10-3, the J call TRBJ1-2; D gene ambiguous. CDR1 and CDR2 (germline): ENHRY, SYGVKD. The CDR3 consists of 13 residues. V lost 8 bases and J lost 3, with 13 bases in between. The CDR3 coding sequence is TGTGCCATCGTTCAAGGAGTGGACTATGGCTACACCTTC. Residues: CAIVQGVDYGYTF.

In DNA form, the CDR3 reads TGTGCCAGCAGCTTGGCAGGAACTAACTATGGCTACACCTTC. Its protein product is CASSLAGTNYGYTF. This chain connects TRBV7-3 to TRBJ1-2, with D uncertain. V was cut by 3 bases and J by 0 bases, with 8 bases left in between. Germline lookup yields CDR1 SGHTA and CDR2 FQGTGA. This CDR3 is 14 amino acids long.

V and J are TRBV4-2 and TRBJ2-3, with D possibly TRBD2 on 5 matching bases. CDR3 length: 14 residues. Germline V CDR1 and CDR2: LGHNA, YNFKEQ. Between the trimmed V and J ends, which lost 0 bases and 4 bases, there was a span of 8 bases. Here the CDR3 DNA reads TGTGCCAGCAGCCAAGATGCGGGCCCAGATACGCAGTATTTT. This sequence encodes CASSQDAGPDTQYF.

V gene TRBV6-2 or TRBV6-3 combines with J gene TRBJ2-1, with D unclear. The CDR3 sequence is 11 residues long. V dropped 4 bases and J dropped 7 bases, with 5 bases sitting between them. Germline assignment: CDR1 MNHEY and CDR2 SVGEGT. CDR3: CASSSGNEQFF. The CDR3 nucleotides read TGTGCCAGCAGTTCCGGGAATGAGCAGTTCTTC.